This TCR beta chain stems from a study of T cells expressing NK-cell markers. About the research overall: Underlying the TCR beta repertoires were sorted CD3+CD56+NKG2C+, CD3+CD56+NKG2C- and CD3+CD56-NKG2C+ T cells. Study-level points and caveats: Unclear, still, was the HCMV specificity of the expanded NKG2C+ T cell clones.

TCRdb reanalyzed the 5' RACE reads and collapses them to one entry per CDR3 protein, without DNA. The sample holds 400,000 to 550,000 distinct CDR3 sequences. The CDR3 has 13 amino acids. Germline-derived CDR1 and CDR2 are MNHEY and SVGAGI. Concerning this clonotype itself: Antigen unknown.

The clonotype comes from a woman aged 18-69 years in good health. The chain employs TRBV6-5 and TRBJ1-1. Material: blood T cells: a sorted CD56 or NKG2C T cell subset, CD4+ or CD8+ T cells, or bulk PBMC T cells (not recorded which). The CDR3 protein is CASSYVMNTEAFF.